The clone carrying this T cell receptor beta chain was recorded a few times. Its antigen remains unknown. J gave up 2 bases and V 2 bases, and 7 bases lay outside the gene matches. This CDR3 has 16 amino acids. Germline CDR1 reads KGHSH; CDR2 reads LQKENI. Noted time point: patch test 3, about 24 weeks after DPC sensitization. Treatment denoted: therapeutic diphenylcyclopropenone sensitization with weekly scalp DPC. In the library, unique molecular identifiers were attached to individual cDNA molecules. TCRdb itself ran the RACE reads through MiXCR, one entry per CDR3 protein. The sample lists about 84,000 distinct CDR3 sequences, about a tenth occurring once. This sample is drawn from a study of human T cells and chemical hapten exposure. For the study at large: Patients' scalps got diphenylcyclopropenone weekly throughout the approximately 26-week study. Overall study findings and caveats: No alteration of TCRs above 1 in 1000 frequency was seen with DPC sensitization.

The sample consisted of whole blood, taken in connection with sensitization to the hapten diphenylcyclopropenone (DPC). The clonotype comes from a woman between 45 and 60 years old with alopecia areata. Some clones in this sample may be carry-over from other donors' samples. V is TRBV18 and J is TRBJ2-3; 7 nucleotides align to TRBD2. This chain's CDR3 is CASSPLASGLTDTQYF. CDR3 nucleotide sequence: TGTGCCAGCTCACCATTGGCTAGCGGACTCACAGATACGCAGTATTTT.